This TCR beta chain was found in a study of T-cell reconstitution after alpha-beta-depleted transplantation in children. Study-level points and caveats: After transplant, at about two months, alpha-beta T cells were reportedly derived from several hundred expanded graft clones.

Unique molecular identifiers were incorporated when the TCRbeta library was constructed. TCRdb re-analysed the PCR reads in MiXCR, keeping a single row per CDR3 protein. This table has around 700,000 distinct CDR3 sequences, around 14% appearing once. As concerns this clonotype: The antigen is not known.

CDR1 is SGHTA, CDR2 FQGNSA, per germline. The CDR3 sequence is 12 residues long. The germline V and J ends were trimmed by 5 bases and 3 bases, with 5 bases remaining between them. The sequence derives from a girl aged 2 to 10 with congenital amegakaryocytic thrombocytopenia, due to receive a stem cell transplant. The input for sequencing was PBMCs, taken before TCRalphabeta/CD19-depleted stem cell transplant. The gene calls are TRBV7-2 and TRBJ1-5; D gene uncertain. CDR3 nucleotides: TGTGCCAGCAGCGTCAACAATCAGCCCCAGCATTTT. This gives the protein CASSVNNQPQHF.